Following are 27 T cell receptor beta chains from one sample sequenced in a study of blood T cells in healthy people across ages. Primers used in a second PCR of about 6 to 11 cycles were a sample-barcoded 5' primer and a J-beta primer mix. TCRdb itself ran the 5' RACE reads through MiXCR, one entry per CDR3 protein. The sample has under 850,000 distinct CDR3 sequences, around 34% seen once. The sequenced material came from blood. Source of these receptors: a young man in good health.

The V gene is TRBV19, the J gene TRBJ2-7, with D possibly called TRBD1 or TRBD2 (5 bases each). Trimming cost V 5 bases and J 4 bases, with 15 bases left between them. This CDR3 has 14 amino acids. Germline lookup yields CDR1 LNHDA and CDR2 SQIVND (reference sequence). CDR3 sequence: CASSPDSVAYEQYF. The CDR3 DNA sequence: TGTGCCAGTAGTCCCGACAGCGTAGCGTACGAGCAGTACTTC.

About this clonotype: A read error may account for a junction end that differs from germline. The chain couples TRBV9 to TRBJ2-4; D uncertain. The CDR3 runs 14 residues. Germline CDR1 SGDLS, CDR2 YYNGEE. The CDR3 bases are TGTGCCGGCAGCGTAGGTAAAGGGAAAAACATTCAGTACTTC. This translates into CAGSVGKGKNIQYF.

V usage is TRBV7-8 and J usage is TRBJ2-1; D may correspond to TRBD1 or TRBD2 (5 bases each). The germline V gene has CDR1 SGHVS and CDR2 FQNEAQ. Trimming removed 3 bases from V and 11 bases from J, with 20 bases in between. This CDR3 is built from 15 residues. In DNA, the CDR3 is TGTGCCAGCAGCTTGGCCTCGGGACCGGCCCCCCAGCAGTTCTTC. This codes for CASSLASGPAPQQFF.

This clonotype was recorded at least ten times. This rearrangement joins TRBV4-1 to TRBJ1-2; tentatively, D is TRBD1 (5 bases). The CDR3 length is 14 residues. Germline V gene lookup returns CDR1 MGHRA and CDR2 YSYEKL. V shed 1 base and J shed 2 bases, with 8 bases lying between them. CDR3 bases: TGCGCCAGCAGCCAAGCGGGACCGAACTATGGCTACACCTTC. Translation: CASSQAGPNYGYTF.

This clonotype showed up just a few times. The V gene is TRBV7-9, the J gene TRBJ2-3; maybe TRBD1 (6 bases). Germline lookup yields CDR1 SEHNR and CDR2 FQNEAQ (reference sequence). This CDR3 has 16 residues. Trimming left V 4 bases short and J 1 base short, with 15 bases between. The CDR3 loop is CASSSPVGQRTDTQYF. The CDR3 DNA reads as TGTGCCAGCAGCTCTCCTGTAGGACAGCGCACAGATACGCAGTATTTT.

The V and J genes are TRBV4-3 and TRBJ2-3; 7 positions agree with TRBD2. CDR1 and CDR2 from the germline V gene are LGHNA and YSLEER. Losses at the gene ends were 0 bases for V and 4 bases for J; bases not matched to a gene: 4. The CDR3 is made up of 15 amino acids. CDR3: CASSQEAGPPDTQYF. The CDR3 nucleotides are TGCGCCAGCAGCCAAGAAGCGGGGCCCCCAGATACGCAGTATTTT.

The J gene is TRBJ2-1, the V gene TRBV5-1; perhaps TRBD2 as D (7 bases). The V end lost 4 bases, the J end lost 7 bases, and 21 bases lay between the germline ends. The CDR3 is 16 residues long. Germline V gives CDR1 SGHRS, CDR2 YFSETQ. CDR3 loop: CASSTGGGGLLNEQFF. CDR3 sequence (DNA): TGCGCCAGCAGCACCGGAGGGGGGGGCCTACTGAATGAGCAGTTCTTC.

This clonotype was seen more than once but under ten times. The chain recombines TRBV20-1 with TRBJ2-5, with 7 positions matching TRBD1. Looked up from germline, CDR1 is DFQATT and CDR2 is SNEGSKA (reference sequence). The CDR3 is made up of 13 amino acids. J gave up 5 bases and V 6 bases, and 9 bases lay outside the gene matches. CDR3 in amino acids: CSARTGSGETQYF. The CDR3 nucleotides are TGCAGTGCCCGGACAGGTTCCGGGGAGACCCAGTACTTC.

DNA for the CDR3: TGTGCCAGCAGCGAAAGACAGGGAAAAAAACTGTTTTTT. Amino acid sequence: CASSERQGKKLFF. The V gene is TRBV7-9, the J gene TRBJ1-4; 7 bases match TRBD1. Germline V gene sequence: CDR1 SEHNR, CDR2 FQNEAQ (reference sequence). J lost 9 bases, V lost 5 bases, and 6 bases had no gene match. The CDR3 is 13 residues long.

The J gene is TRBJ2-7, the V gene TRBV27; TRBD1 aligns across 12 bases. The germline V gene encodes CDR1 MNHEY and CDR2 SMNVEV (reference sequence). The CDR3 covers 16 residues. Trimming took 2 bases from V and 6 from J; bases not matched to a gene: 8. The DNA of the CDR3 is TGTGCCAGCAGTTTACAGGGACAGGGGGCGCGTAGCGAGCAGTACTTC. Translated, it gives CASSLQGQGARSEQYF.

The gene calls are TRBV20-1 and TRBJ1-6; D may be TRBD1 (5 bases). The CDR3 is 13 residues long. The germline V and J ends were trimmed by 4 bases and 7 bases, with 11 bases remaining between them. Germline V gene lookup returns CDR1 DFQATT and CDR2 SNEGSKA (reference sequence). The CDR3 coding sequence is TGCAGTGCTAAAGACAGTCCCAATTCACCCCTCCACTTT. Encoded protein: CSAKDSPNSPLHF.

J is TRBJ1-5 and V is TRBV7-2; no definite D call. The CDR3 consists of 17 residues. Germline values: CDR1 SGHTA, CDR2 FQGNSA. Trimming stripped 0 bases from V and 0 bases from J, with 12 bases between. CDR3 nucleotides: TGTGCCAGCAGCTTAGCCCCCACAGCGAATAGCAATCAGCCCCAGCATTTT. It codes for CASSLAPTANSNQPQHF.

The chain couples TRBV12-3 or TRBV12-4 to TRBJ2-7, with D perhaps TRBD2 (5 bases). The germline V and J ends were trimmed by 5 bases and 6 bases, with 17 bases remaining between them. This CDR3 is 14 amino acids long. The CDR3 DNA reads TGTGCCAGCAGTCCAGATCCGGGCGGAGGCGAGCAGTACTTC. The encoded protein is CASSPDPGGGEQYF.

This clonotype has a handful of counts. This chain connects TRBV7-9 to TRBJ1-2; perhaps TRBD1 as D (6 bases). The CDR3 is made up of 12 amino acids. CDR1 is SEHNR and CDR2 is FQNEAQ in the germline V gene (reference sequence). The V and J ends lost 3 bases and 8 bases respectively, with 10 bases between them. Written as DNA, the CDR3 is TGTGCCAGCAGCTTCGTTCAGGGGGGCTACACCTTC. Translated: CASSFVQGGYTF.

This clonotype was observed at least ten times. J is TRBJ1-2 and V is TRBV6-1; D gene ambiguous. V shed 1 base and J shed 8 bases, with 11 bases lying between them. This CDR3 region has 13 residues. Per the germline V gene, CDR1 is MNHNS and CDR2 is SASEGT. CDR3 DNA: TGTGCCAGCAGTGAAGGGGAACGCAGGGGCTACACCTTC. Translating it yields CASSEGERRGYTF.

This clonotype was counted a single time. The chain has TRBV19 and TRBJ2-4; 10 positions match TRBD1. The CDR3 runs 14 residues. The V gene's germline CDR1 is LNHDA and CDR2 SQIVND (reference sequence). After removal of 10 bases from V and 1 base from J, the junction contained 4 bases not matched to a gene. The CDR3 region is CATRTGGAKNIQYF. The CDR3 DNA follows: TGTGCCACCCGGACAGGGGGTGCCAAAAACATTCAGTACTTC. The full variable domain, completed using reference TRBV19 and TRBJ2-4, is DGGITQSPKYLFRKEGQNVTLSCEQNLNHDAMYWYRQDPGQGLRLIYYSQIVNDFQKGDIAEGYSVSREKKESFPLTVTSAQKNPTAFYLCATRTGGAKNIQYFGAGTRLSVL.

This rearrangement joins TRBV27 to TRBJ1-4; D gene uncertain. V lost 6 bases to trimming and J lost 6 bases, with 17 bases between them. Germline CDR1 reads MNHEY; CDR2 reads SMNVEV (reference sequence). CDR3 length: 15 residues. The DNA of the CDR3 is TGTGCCAGCAGGAATCTCGCCATCGGTGATGAAAAACTGTTTTTT. This sequence encodes CASRNLAIGDEKLFF.

With respect to this clonotype: A much larger clone is a single base away; this may be a read error. The chain joins TRBV12-3 or TRBV12-4 to TRBJ2-1, with TRBD2 matching 7 bases. Unmatched junction bases numbered 10, after V lost 5 bases and J lost 0 bases. The CDR3 loop spans 17 amino acids. CDR3 protein: CASSLGGIVGSYNEQFF. CDR3 nucleotide sequence: TGTGCCAGCAGTCTCGGGGGGATTGTTGGCTCCTACAATGAGCAGTTCTTC.

V and J are TRBV9 and TRBJ2-3; D unclear. The CDR3 is 14 amino acids. Germline lookup yields CDR1 SGDLS and CDR2 YYNGEE. V lost 3 bases to trimming and J lost 4 bases, with 12 bases between them. The CDR3 here is CASSADKRADTQYF. Here the CDR3 DNA reads TGTGCCAGCAGCGCAGACAAGAGAGCAGATACGCAGTATTTT.

This clonotype was counted between two and nine times. The chain employs TRBV7-2 and TRBJ1-4, with a possible D match to TRBD1 (5 bases). The CDR3 is 16 amino acids. In germline, CDR1 is SGHTA, CDR2 FQGNSA. The ends were cut back, 2 bases at V and 0 bases at J, with 10 bases in the middle. The CDR3 loop is CASSLQSGATNEKLFF. The CDR3, as DNA: TGTGCCAGCAGCTTACAGTCGGGGGCAACTAATGAAAAACTGTTTTTT.

The chain couples TRBV12-3 or TRBV12-4 to TRBJ2-7, with D possibly TRBD2 on 6 matching bases. Trimming removed 6 bases from V and 0 bases from J, with 18 bases in between. The CDR3 loop spans 16 amino acids. CDR3 nucleotide sequence: TGTGCCAGCAGCTACTCGCCGGGACTGACCTCCTACGAGCAGTACTTC. Its translation is CASSYSPGLTSYEQYF.

The chain joins TRBV7-9 to TRBJ2-4; no definite D call. The DNA end lines up better with TRBJ2-7; the J call may be wrong. This CDR3 contains 14 residues. The V gene's germline CDR1 is SEHNR and CDR2 FQNEAQ (reference sequence). The CDR3, as DNA: TGTGCCAGCAGCTTTTCTGACACCACCTACGAGCAGTACTTC. Translation gives CASSFSDTTYEQYF.

This clonotype was seen a few times. This sequence joins TRBV6-5 and TRBJ1-1; D not resolved. Per germline, CDR1 MNHEY and CDR2 SVGAGI. V was cut by 2 bases and J by 2 bases, with 6 bases left in between. The CDR3 is 13 residues long. CDR3 sequence reads: CASSYVANTEAFF. CDR3 nucleotide sequence: TGTGCCAGCAGTTACGTTGCCAACACTGAAGCTTTCTTT.

The CDR3 protein is CASSFRTRGGYTF. CDR3 DNA sequence: TGTGCCAGCAGTTTTCGTACAAGGGGTGGCTACACCTTC. The chain combines TRBV12-3 or TRBV12-4 with TRBJ1-2; D might be TRBD1 (5 bases). Trimming removed 3 bases at V and 7 bases at J, with 12 bases between. The CDR3 length is 13 residues.

For this clonotype: A much larger clonotype is one base distant, so this may be a read error. V usage is TRBV6-5 and J usage is TRBJ2-1, with 8 positions matching TRBD2. Germline-derived CDR1 and CDR2 are MNHEY and SVGAGI. The CDR3 is 18 residues long. This chain's CDR3 is CASRYSIAGGTRGDEQFF. CDR3 nucleotide sequence: TGTGCCAGCAGATACTCGATAGCAGGTGGGACTAGAGGCGATGAGCAGTTCTTC.

A note on this clonotype: This may be a read error: a much more frequent sequence differs by one nucleotide. The chain couples TRBV5-5 to TRBJ2-1, with D hard to call. The germline V gene has CDR1 SGHKS and CDR2 YYEKEE (reference sequence). The CDR3 runs to 14 residues. The CDR3 sequence: CASKMTQYYNELFF. Here the CDR3 DNA reads TGTGCCAGCAAGATGACACAATACTACAATGAGCTGTTCTTC.

This clonotype was detected a few times. V gene TRBV12-3 or TRBV12-4 combines with J gene TRBJ1-2, with D possibly being TRBD1 (5 bases). V lost 3 bases to trimming and J lost 5 bases, with 13 bases between them. The CDR3 runs 14 residues. CDR3 DNA: TGTGCCAGCAGTTTGGGGAAAGGGGCGTATGGCTACACCTTC. It encodes CASSLGKGAYGYTF.